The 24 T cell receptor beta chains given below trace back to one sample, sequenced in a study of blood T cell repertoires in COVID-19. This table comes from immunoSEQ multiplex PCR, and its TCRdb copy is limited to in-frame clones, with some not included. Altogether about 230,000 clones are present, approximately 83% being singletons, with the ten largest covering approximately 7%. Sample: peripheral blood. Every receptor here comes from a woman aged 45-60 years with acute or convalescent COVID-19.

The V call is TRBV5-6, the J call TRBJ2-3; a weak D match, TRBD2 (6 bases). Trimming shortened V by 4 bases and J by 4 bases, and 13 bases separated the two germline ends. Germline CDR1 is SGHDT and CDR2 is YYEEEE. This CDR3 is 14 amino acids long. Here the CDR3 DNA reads TGTGCCAGCAGCCCGCCCGGGGGTGCAGATACGCAGTATTTT. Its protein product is CASSPPGGADTQYF. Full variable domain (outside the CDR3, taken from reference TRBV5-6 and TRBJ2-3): DAGVTQSPTHLIKTRGQQVTLRCSPKSGHDTVSWYQQALGQGPQFIFQYYEEEERQRGNFPDRFSGHQFPNYSSELNVNALLLGDSALYLCASSPPGGADTQYFGPGTRLTVL.

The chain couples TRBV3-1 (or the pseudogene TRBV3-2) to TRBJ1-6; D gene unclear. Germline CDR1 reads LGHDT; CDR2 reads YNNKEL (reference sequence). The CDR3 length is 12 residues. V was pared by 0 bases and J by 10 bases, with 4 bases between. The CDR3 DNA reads TGTGCCAGCAGCCAAGAGGCCTCACCCCTCCACTTT. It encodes CASSQEASPLHF.

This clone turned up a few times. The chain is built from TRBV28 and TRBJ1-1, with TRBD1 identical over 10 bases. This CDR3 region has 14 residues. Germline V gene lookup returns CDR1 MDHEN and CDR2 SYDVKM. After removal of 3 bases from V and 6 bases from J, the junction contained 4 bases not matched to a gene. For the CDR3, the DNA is TGTGCCAGCAGTTTTGACAGGGGGCTTCCTGAAGCTTTCTTT. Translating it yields CASSFDRGLPEAFF.

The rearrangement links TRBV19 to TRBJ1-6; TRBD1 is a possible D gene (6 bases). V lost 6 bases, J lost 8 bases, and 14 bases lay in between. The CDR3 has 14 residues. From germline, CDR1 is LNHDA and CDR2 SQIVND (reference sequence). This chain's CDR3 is CASRPGHVDSPLHF. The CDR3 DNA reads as TGTGCCAGTAGGCCGGGACACGTGGATTCACCCCTCCACTTT.

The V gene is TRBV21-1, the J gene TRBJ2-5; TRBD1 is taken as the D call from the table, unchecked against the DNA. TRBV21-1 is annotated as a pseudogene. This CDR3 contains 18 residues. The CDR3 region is CASSTWTGELRDEETQYF. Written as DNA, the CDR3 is TGTGCCAGCAGCACCTGGACAGGGGAATTGAGGGATGAGGAGACCCAGTACTTC.

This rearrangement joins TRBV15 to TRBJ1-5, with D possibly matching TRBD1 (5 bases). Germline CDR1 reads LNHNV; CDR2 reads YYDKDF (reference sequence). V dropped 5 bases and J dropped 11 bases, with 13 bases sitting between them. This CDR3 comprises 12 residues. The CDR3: CATSARDSTQHF. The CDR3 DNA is TGTGCCACCAGCGCTCGGGACTCCACCCAGCATTTT.

CDR3 sequence: CASSSQLYYSNQPQHF. DNA for the CDR3: TGTGCCAGCAGTTCGCAGCTTTACTATAGCAATCAGCCCCAGCATTTT. The rearrangement joins TRBV6-2 or TRBV6-3 to TRBJ1-5; no clear D gene. The CDR3 contains 16 residues. V lost 4 bases and J 0 bases, leaving 13 bases between the germline ends. Per the germline V gene, CDR1 is MNHEY and CDR2 is SVGEGT.

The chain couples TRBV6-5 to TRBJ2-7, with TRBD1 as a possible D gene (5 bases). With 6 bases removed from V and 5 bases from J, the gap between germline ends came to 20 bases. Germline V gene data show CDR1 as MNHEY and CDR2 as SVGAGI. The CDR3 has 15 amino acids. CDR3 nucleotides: TGTGCCAGCAGCCTCACTCAGGGCCCCCCTGACGAGCAGTACTTC. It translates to CASSLTQGPPDEQYF.

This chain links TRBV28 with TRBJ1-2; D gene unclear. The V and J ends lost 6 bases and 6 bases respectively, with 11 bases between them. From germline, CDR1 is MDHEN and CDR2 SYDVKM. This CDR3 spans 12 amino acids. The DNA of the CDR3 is TGTGCCAGCAGAAGCGTACGGGATGGCTACACCTTC. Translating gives CASRSVRDGYTF.

For the CDR3, the DNA is TGTGCCACTCAAGCGGGAGTGGGCAATGAGCAGTTCTTC. Its translation: CATQAGVGNEQFF. The rearrangement uses TRBV24-1 and TRBJ2-1, with 8 positions matching TRBD2. CDR1 is KGHDR and CDR2 is SFDVKD in the germline V gene. The CDR3 sequence is 13 residues long. Trimming at V came to 10 bases and at J to 6 bases, leaving 7 bases not matched to a gene.

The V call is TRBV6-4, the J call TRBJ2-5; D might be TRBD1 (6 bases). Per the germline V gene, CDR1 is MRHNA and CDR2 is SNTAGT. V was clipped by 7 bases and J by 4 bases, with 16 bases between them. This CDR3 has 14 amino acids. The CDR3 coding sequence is TGTGCCAGCACTGGGACACTGGCTAGAGAGACCCAGTACTTC. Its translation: CASTGTLARETQYF.

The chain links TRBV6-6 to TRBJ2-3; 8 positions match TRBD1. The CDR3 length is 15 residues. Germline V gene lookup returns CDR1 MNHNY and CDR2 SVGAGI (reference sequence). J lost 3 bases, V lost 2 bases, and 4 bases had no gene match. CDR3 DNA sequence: TGTGCCAGCAGTTACGGACAGGGTCGAACAGATACGCAGTATTTT. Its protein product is CASSYGQGRTDTQYF.

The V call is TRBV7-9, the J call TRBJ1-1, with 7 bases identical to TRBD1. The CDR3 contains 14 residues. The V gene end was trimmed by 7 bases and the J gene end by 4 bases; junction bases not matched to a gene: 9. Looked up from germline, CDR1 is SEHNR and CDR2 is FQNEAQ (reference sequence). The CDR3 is CASNKAGGGTEAFF. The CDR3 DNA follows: TGTGCCAGCAACAAAGCAGGGGGTGGCACTGAAGCTTTCTTT.

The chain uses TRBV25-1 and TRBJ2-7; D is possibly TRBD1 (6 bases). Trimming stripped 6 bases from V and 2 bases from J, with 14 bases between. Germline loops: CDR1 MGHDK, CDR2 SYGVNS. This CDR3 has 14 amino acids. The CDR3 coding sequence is TGTGCCAGCAGACGGGCCGACAGGCCCTACGAGCAGTACTTC. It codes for CASRRADRPYEQYF.

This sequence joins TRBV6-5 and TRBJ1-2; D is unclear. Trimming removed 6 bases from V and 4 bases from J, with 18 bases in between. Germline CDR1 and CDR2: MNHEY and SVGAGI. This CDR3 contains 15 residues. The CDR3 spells CASRPYNDGGYGYTF. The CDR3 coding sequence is TGTGCCAGCAGGCCCTACAACGACGGAGGCTATGGCTACACCTTC.

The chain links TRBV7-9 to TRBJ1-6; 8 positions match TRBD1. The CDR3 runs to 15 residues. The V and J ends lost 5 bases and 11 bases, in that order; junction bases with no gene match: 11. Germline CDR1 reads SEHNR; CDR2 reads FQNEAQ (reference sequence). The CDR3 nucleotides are TGTGCCAGCAGCCCACTCGGACAGGGCGGGCCACCCCTCCACTTT. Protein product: CASSPLGQGGPPLHF.

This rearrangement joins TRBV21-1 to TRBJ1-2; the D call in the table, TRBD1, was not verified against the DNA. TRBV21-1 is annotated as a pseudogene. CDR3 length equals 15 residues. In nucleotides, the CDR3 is TGTGCCAGCAGCAATCAAGGACAGGGGGGCTATGGCTACACCTTC. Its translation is CASSNQGQGGYGYTF.

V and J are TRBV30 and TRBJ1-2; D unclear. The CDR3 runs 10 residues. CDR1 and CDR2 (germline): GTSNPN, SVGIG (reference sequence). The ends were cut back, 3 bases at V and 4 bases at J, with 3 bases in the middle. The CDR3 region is CAWRSYGYTF. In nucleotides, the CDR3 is TGTGCCTGGAGGAGCTATGGCTACACCTTC.

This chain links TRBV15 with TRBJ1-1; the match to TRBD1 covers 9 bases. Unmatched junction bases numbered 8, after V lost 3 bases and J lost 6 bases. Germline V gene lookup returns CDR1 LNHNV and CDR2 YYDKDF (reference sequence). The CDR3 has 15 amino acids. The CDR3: CATSRPLQGASEAFF. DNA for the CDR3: TGTGCCACCAGCAGGCCCCTACAGGGGGCATCTGAAGCTTTCTTT.

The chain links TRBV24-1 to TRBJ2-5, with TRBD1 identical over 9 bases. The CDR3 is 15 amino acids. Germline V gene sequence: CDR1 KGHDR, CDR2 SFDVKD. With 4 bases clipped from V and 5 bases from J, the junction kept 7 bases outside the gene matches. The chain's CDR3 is CATSEQDRGSETQYF. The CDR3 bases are TGTGCCACCAGTGAACAGGACAGGGGTAGTGAGACCCAGTACTTC.

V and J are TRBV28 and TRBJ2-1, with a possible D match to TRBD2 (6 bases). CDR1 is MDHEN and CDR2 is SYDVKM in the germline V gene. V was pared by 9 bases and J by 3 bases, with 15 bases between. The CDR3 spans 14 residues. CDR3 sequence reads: CASFGGVSYNEQFF. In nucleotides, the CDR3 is TGTGCCAGTTTCGGAGGGGTAAGCTACAATGAGCAGTTCTTC.

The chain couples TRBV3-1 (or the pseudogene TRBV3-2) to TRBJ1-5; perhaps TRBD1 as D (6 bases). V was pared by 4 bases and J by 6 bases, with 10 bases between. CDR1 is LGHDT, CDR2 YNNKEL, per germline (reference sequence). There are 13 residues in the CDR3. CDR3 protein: CASSRQAGQPQHF. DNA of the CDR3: TGTGCCAGCAGCCGACAGGCGGGTCAGCCCCAGCATTTT.

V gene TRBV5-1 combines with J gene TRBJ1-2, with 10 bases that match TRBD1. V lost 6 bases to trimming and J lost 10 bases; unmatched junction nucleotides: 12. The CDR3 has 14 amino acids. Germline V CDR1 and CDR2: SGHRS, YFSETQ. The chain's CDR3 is CASTETGGSGSYTF. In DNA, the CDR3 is TGCGCCAGCACGGAGACAGGGGGCTCAGGGTCCTACACCTTC.

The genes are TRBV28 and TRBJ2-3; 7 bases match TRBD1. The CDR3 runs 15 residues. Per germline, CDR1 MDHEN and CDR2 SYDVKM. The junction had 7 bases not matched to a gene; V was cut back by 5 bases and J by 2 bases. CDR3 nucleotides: TGTGCCAGCAGTCCCATGACAGGGATCACAGATACGCAGTATTTT. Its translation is CASSPMTGITDTQYF.